This is a list of T cell receptor beta chains from one sample in a study of shared clonotypes between healthy human individuals. Profiling relied on immunoSEQ multiplex PCR, and the TCRdb table lists in-frame clones only, not all of them. Of approximately 2.5 million clones listed, roughly 93% are singletons. Sequencing used naive CD4+ T cells from PBMCs. These receptors were obtained from a man aged 18-30 years in good health. Some clones in this sample may be carry-over from other donors' samples. The CDR3 runs from the conserved cysteine through the conserved F or W. The D gene is left open where the match is weak. Size is omitted from some rows. Given values are once, few, many or a class for expanded clones.

J gene: TRBJ1-4
D gene: NA
clone size: NA
V gene: TRBV2
CDR3 DNA: TGTGCCAGCAGTGGGTGGGCCAGGGGAAATGAAAAACTGTTTTTT
CDR3 protein: CASSGWARGNEKLFF

J gene: TRBJ2-2
D gene: TRBD1
clone size: NA
V gene: TRBV5-1
CDR3 DNA: TGCGCCAGCAGCTTGGACTGGACAGGGGACACCGGGGAGCTGTTTTTT
CDR3 protein: CASSLDWTGDTGELFF

J gene: TRBJ2-3
D gene: TRBD1
clone size: NA
V gene: TRBV27
CDR3 DNA: TGTGCCAGCAGGGACAGGGTGGTGTATACAGATACGCAGTATTTT
CDR3 protein: CASRDRVVYTDTQYF

J gene: TRBJ2-1
D gene: TRBD2
clone size: NA
V gene: TRBV5-6
CDR3 DNA: TGTGCCAGCAGCTTGGTAGCGGGAGGGCCCGGGGAGCAGTTCTTC
CDR3 protein: CASSLVAGGPGEQFF

J gene: TRBJ2-7
D gene: NA
clone size: NA
V gene: TRBV5-1
CDR3 DNA: TGCGCCAGCAGGGGGGAAGAGGGATCCTACGAGCAGTACTTC
CDR3 protein: CASRGEEGSYEQYF

J gene: TRBJ2-5
D gene: TRBD2
clone size: NA
V gene: TRBV20-1
CDR3 DNA: TGTGCGGGAGTACAGGAGACCCAGTACTTC
CDR3 protein: CAGVQETQYF

J gene: TRBJ1-3
D gene: NA
clone size: NA
V gene: TRBV10-3
CDR3 DNA: TGTGCCATCAGCGAACGCTCTGGAAACACCATATATTTT
CDR3 protein: CAISERSGNTIYF

J gene: TRBJ2-1
D gene: TRBD1
clone size: NA
V gene: TRBV5-1
CDR3 DNA: TGCGCCAGCACCCCGGGACAGCAGTCCCCGGGTCGCTCCTACAATGAGCAGTTCTTC
CDR3 protein: CASTPGQQSPGRSYNEQFF

J gene: TRBJ1-5
D gene: NA
clone size: NA
V gene: TRBV7-2
CDR3 DNA: TGTGCCAGCAGCATTACCGGGACATTTAGCAATCAGCCCCAGCATTTT
CDR3 protein: CASSITGTFSNQPQHF

J gene: TRBJ1-3
D gene: NA
clone size: NA
V gene: TRBV19
CDR3 DNA: TGTGCCAGTAGTCAACCGGGACCGAGCTCTGGAAACACCATATATTTT
CDR3 protein: CASSQPGPSSGNTIYF

J gene: TRBJ1-2
D gene: NA
clone size: NA
V gene: TRBV9
CDR3 DNA: TGTGCCAGCAGTGCGGCGGGGGGACTTGGCTACACCTTC
CDR3 protein: CASSAAGGLGYTF

J gene: TRBJ1-2
D gene: TRBD1
clone size: NA
V gene: TRBV7-2
CDR3 DNA: TGTGCCAGCAGCCATGGGGCGGACAGGGGGGGTGGCTACACCTTC
CDR3 protein: CASSHGADRGGGYTF

J gene: TRBJ2-7
D gene: NA
clone size: NA
V gene: TRBV7-6
CDR3 DNA: TGTGCCAGCAGCTTTTACGGTTTTTCCTACGAGCAGTACTTC
CDR3 protein: CASSFYGFSYEQYF

J gene: TRBJ2-2
D gene: NA
clone size: NA
V gene: TRBV7-3
CDR3 DNA: TGTGCCAGCAGCTCCGGGCTAGTAAGGTCCGGGGAGCTGTTTTTT
CDR3 protein: CASSSGLVRSGELFF

J gene: TRBJ1-1
D gene: NA
clone size: NA
V gene: TRBV2
CDR3 DNA: TGTGCCAGCAGTGATAGAGGACTTTTAGGACACACGAACACTGAAGCTTTCTTT
CDR3 protein: CASSDRGLLGHTNTEAFF

J gene: TRBJ1-3
D gene: TRBD1
clone size: NA
V gene: TRBV4-2
CDR3 DNA: TGTGCCAGCAGCCGCTCGACAGGGGAGGGCGGAAACACCATATATTTT
CDR3 protein: CASSRSTGEGGNTIYF

J gene: TRBJ2-7
D gene: NA
clone size: NA
V gene: TRBV7-9
CDR3 DNA: TGTGCCAGCAGCTTAGGGGGCGTTGGGTACGAGCAGTACTTC
CDR3 protein: CASSLGGVGYEQYF

J gene: TRBJ1-4
D gene: NA
clone size: once
V gene: TRBV28
CDR3 DNA: TGTGCCAGTGGATCCTCGACAGGACAGAATGAAAAACTGTTTTTT
CDR3 protein: CASGSSTGQNEKLFF

J gene: TRBJ1-1
D gene: NA
clone size: NA
V gene: TRBV2
CDR3 DNA: TGTGCCAGCAGCGTTATACCCGGAGGGGCTTTCTTT
CDR3 protein: CASSVIPGGAFF

J gene: TRBJ1-5
D gene: NA
clone size: NA
V gene: TRBV4-1
CDR3 DNA: TGCGCCAGCAGCCAATTTTCAGGGGGCAATCAGCCCCAGCATTTT
CDR3 protein: CASSQFSGGNQPQHF

J gene: TRBJ2-3
D gene: TRBD2
clone size: NA
V gene: TRBV10-1
CDR3 DNA: TGCGCCAGCAGTGAGGGTGCGGGAGCTTTTGGCACAGATACGCAGTATTTT
CDR3 protein: CASSEGAGAFGTDTQYF

J gene: TRBJ1-3
D gene: NA
clone size: once
V gene: TRBV6-1
CDR3 DNA: TGTGCCAGCAGTGAACCCGGCTTCTCTGGAAACACCATATATTTT
CDR3 protein: CASSEPGFSGNTIYF

J gene: TRBJ1-2
D gene: NA
clone size: once
V gene: TRBV6-1
CDR3 DNA: TGTGCCAGCAGAGGACCCGGCTATGGCTACACCTTC
CDR3 protein: CASRGPGYGYTF

J gene: TRBJ1-2
D gene: TRBD1
clone size: once
V gene: TRBV5-1
CDR3 DNA: TGCGCCAGCAGCCCGGGACAGACCATCTATGGCTACACCTTC
CDR3 protein: CASSPGQTIYGYTF

J gene: TRBJ2-5
D gene: NA
clone size: NA
V gene: TRBV7-2
CDR3 DNA: TGTGCCAGCACCTCCCGGGGAAGAGGACAAGAGACCCAGTACTTC
CDR3 protein: CASTSRGRGQETQYF

J gene: TRBJ2-1
D gene: TRBD2
clone size: NA
V gene: TRBV11-2
CDR3 DNA: TGTGCCAGCAGCCAAGGGACTAGCGGGAGGGCTGCCTACAATGAGCAGTTCTTC
CDR3 protein: CASSQGTSGRAAYNEQFF

J gene: TRBJ1-3
D gene: NA
clone size: NA
V gene: TRBV4-2
CDR3 DNA: TGTGCCAGCAGCCACCGAGTATACCCAGGGCTGGAAAACACCATATATTTT
CDR3 protein: CASSHRVYPGLENTIYF

J gene: TRBJ2-3
D gene: NA
clone size: NA
V gene: TRBV30
CDR3 DNA: TGTGCCTGGAGTGCCCAACTAATCACAGATACGCAGTATTTT
CDR3 protein: CAWSAQLITDTQYF

J gene: TRBJ2-1
D gene: NA
clone size: NA
V gene: TRBV29-1
CDR3 DNA: TGCAGCGTTGAGGGGACCCGAACAGCCTACAATGAGCAGTTCTTC
CDR3 protein: CSVEGTRTAYNEQFF

J gene: TRBJ1-2
D gene: TRBD1
clone size: NA
V gene: TRBV2
CDR3 DNA: TGTGCCAGCAGGGTAACAGGGGGAGCGCTGTATGGCTACACCTTC
CDR3 protein: CASRVTGGALYGYTF

J gene: TRBJ1-2
D gene: NA
clone size: NA
V gene: TRBV7-2
CDR3 DNA: TGTGCCAGCAGCTCCGCTCTCACCCGGACGTCCGTCTATGGCTACACCTTC
CDR3 protein: CASSSALTRTSVYGYTF

J gene: TRBJ2-3
D gene: TRBD2
clone size: NA
V gene: TRBV19
CDR3 DNA: TGTGCCAGTAGTTTAAATGGGGAGGGCACCGCAGATACGCAGTATTTT
CDR3 protein: CASSLNGEGTADTQYF

J gene: TRBJ2-3
D gene: TRBD1
clone size: NA
V gene: TRBV25-1
CDR3 DNA: TGTGCCAGCGGGGACAGGGGAAGTACGCAGTATTTT
CDR3 protein: CASGDRGSTQYF

J gene: TRBJ2-1
D gene: NA
clone size: once
V gene: TRBV5-1
CDR3 DNA: TGCGCCAGCAGCTCCCTTTTAGCGGCTTCCTACAATGAGCAGTTCTTC
CDR3 protein: CASSSLLAASYNEQFF

J gene: TRBJ1-1
D gene: NA
clone size: NA
V gene: TRBV4-2
CDR3 DNA: TGTGCCAGCAGCCAAGCTGACAGGACGAACACTGAAGCTTTCTTT
CDR3 protein: CASSQADRTNTEAFF

J gene: TRBJ1-5
D gene: NA
clone size: NA
V gene: TRBV12-1
CDR3 DNA: TGTGCCAGCAGCTTTGCCGGGAGTGAAAATCAGCCCCAGCATTTT
CDR3 protein: CASSFAGSENQPQHF

J gene: TRBJ1-2
D gene: NA
clone size: NA
V gene: TRBV6-1
CDR3 DNA: TGTGCCAGCAGGTATAGAGGGGAATCTAACTATGGCTACACCTTC
CDR3 protein: CASRYRGESNYGYTF

J gene: TRBJ2-7
D gene: TRBD1
clone size: NA
V gene: TRBV27
CDR3 DNA: TGTGCCAGCAAACGGCAACGGACAGGGACCTACGAGCAGTACTTC
CDR3 protein: CASKRQRTGTYEQYF

J gene: TRBJ2-7
D gene: NA
clone size: NA
V gene: TRBV4-1
CDR3 DNA: TGCGCCAGCAGCCAAGCTGAAGGGAACCCCTACGAGCAGTACTTC
CDR3 protein: CASSQAEGNPYEQYF

J gene: TRBJ2-7
D gene: NA
clone size: once
V gene: TRBV28
CDR3 DNA: TGTGCCAGCAGTTTTTCCTTCTACGAGCAGTACTTC
CDR3 protein: CASSFSFYEQYF

J gene: TRBJ2-7
D gene: TRBD1
clone size: NA
V gene: TRBV4-2
CDR3 DNA: TGTGCCAGCAGCCCGGGGACAGGGGTGGACGAGCAGTACTTC
CDR3 protein: CASSPGTGVDEQYF

J gene: TRBJ2-7
D gene: NA
clone size: NA
V gene: TRBV19
CDR3 DNA: TGTGCCAGTAGTATAATTCTGGGACACAACTACGAGCAGTACTTC
CDR3 protein: CASSIILGHNYEQYF

J gene: TRBJ1-3
D gene: NA
clone size: NA
V gene: TRBV25-1
CDR3 DNA: TGTGCCAGCAGTGAATATGCACAGTATTCTGGAAACACCATATATTTT
CDR3 protein: CASSEYAQYSGNTIYF

J gene: TRBJ2-1
D gene: TRBD2
clone size: NA
V gene: TRBV9
CDR3 DNA: TGTGCCAGCAGCGTAGGTAGCGGGAGGGCCTGGGAGCAGTTCTTC
CDR3 protein: CASSVGSGRAWEQFF

J gene: TRBJ2-1
D gene: TRBD1
clone size: NA
V gene: TRBV2
CDR3 DNA: TGTGCCAGCAGAGGGGGCTGGGATGAGCAGTTCTTC
CDR3 protein: CASRGGWDEQFF

J gene: TRBJ2-3
D gene: NA
clone size: NA
V gene: TRBV27
CDR3 DNA: TGTGCCAGCACCATCGCGACTAGCACAGATACGCAGTATTTT
CDR3 protein: CASTIATSTDTQYF

J gene: TRBJ1-1
D gene: NA
clone size: NA
V gene: TRBV6-5
CDR3 DNA: TGTGCCAGCAGCCGGGAGAGCAGCAAAGCTTTCTTT
CDR3 protein: CASSRESSKAFF

J gene: TRBJ2-7
D gene: TRBD1
clone size: NA
V gene: TRBV28
CDR3 DNA: TGTGCCACCGAAGACAGGGCGGCTCAAGAGCAGTACTTC
CDR3 protein: CATEDRAAQEQYF

J gene: TRBJ1-1
D gene: NA
clone size: NA
V gene: TRBV6-5
CDR3 DNA: TGTGCCAGCAGACGCCCCCCCGGGGCTTTCTTT
CDR3 protein: CASRRPPGAFF

J gene: TRBJ2-7
D gene: NA
clone size: NA
V gene: TRBV2
CDR3 DNA: TGTGCCAGCAGTTCTTCCTACGAGCAGTACTTC
CDR3 protein: CASSSSYEQYF

J gene: TRBJ2-3
D gene: NA
clone size: NA
V gene: TRBV5-1
CDR3 DNA: TGCGCCAGCAGCTTGGGCCTTGCTAGCACAGATACGCAGTATTTT
CDR3 protein: CASSLGLASTDTQYF

J gene: TRBJ2-7
D gene: NA
clone size: NA
V gene: TRBV11-2
CDR3 DNA: TGTGCCAGCAGCTTAGATCGGGTGACGCTCTACGAGCAGTACTTC
CDR3 protein: CASSLDRVTLYEQYF

J gene: TRBJ2-4
D gene: NA
clone size: NA
V gene: TRBV28
CDR3 DNA: TGTGCCAGCAGTTTCCTGACAGGCGCGGAAAACATTCAGTACTTC
CDR3 protein: CASSFLTGAENIQYF

J gene: TRBJ1-3
D gene: NA
clone size: NA
V gene: TRBV7-6
CDR3 DNA: TGTGCCAGCAGCTTAGGGGGACGGTTTGGAAACACCATATATTTT
CDR3 protein: CASSLGGRFGNTIYF

J gene: TRBJ1-4
D gene: NA
clone size: NA
V gene: TRBV27
CDR3 DNA: TGTGCCAGCGGCCTGCCGGCGTCGGGGTGGGCTGAAAAACTGTTTTTT
CDR3 protein: CASGLPASGWAEKLFF

J gene: TRBJ1-2
D gene: NA
clone size: NA
V gene: TRBV6-1
CDR3 DNA: TGTGCCAGCAGTGAAGCGCTTGGCTATGGCTACACCTTC
CDR3 protein: CASSEALGYGYTF

J gene: TRBJ1-5
D gene: TRBD1
clone size: NA
V gene: TRBV9
CDR3 DNA: TGTGCCAGCAGCGCGACAGGGGATCAGCCCCAGCATTTT
CDR3 protein: CASSATGDQPQHF

J gene: TRBJ2-1
D gene: NA
clone size: NA
V gene: TRBV4-3
CDR3 DNA: TGCGCCAGCAGCCAAGCTGCCAGGGCGGAGCAGTTCTTC
CDR3 protein: CASSQAARAEQFF

J gene: TRBJ1-4
D gene: TRBD1
clone size: NA
V gene: TRBV18
CDR3 DNA: TGTGCCAGCTCCCGAGGACAGGCCCCAACTAATGAAAAACTGTTTTTT
CDR3 protein: CASSRGQAPTNEKLFF